The 14 T cell receptor beta chains given below trace back to one sample, sequenced in a study of blood T cells in healthy people across ages. Next came a second PCR, run for 7 to 11 cycles, which used a sample-barcoded 5' primer along with a J-beta primer mix. TCRdb recomputed calls from the 5' RACE reads with MiXCR, one row per CDR3 protein. The sample has around 1,600,000 distinct CDR3 sequences, approximately 43% seen once. Sequences were obtained from blood. The origin of the receptors is a woman in her late teens or twenties in good health.

J is TRBJ1-6 and V is TRBV6-5; D call uncertain. V lost 5 bases and J lost 5, with 7 bases in between. The CDR3 has 13 amino acids. Germline lookup yields CDR1 MNHEY and CDR2 SVGAGI. The CDR3 reads CASSESNNSPLHF. For the CDR3, the DNA is TGTGCCAGCAGTGAATCGAATAATTCACCCCTCCACTTT.

The rearrangement links TRBV29-1 to TRBJ2-1; 9 nucleotides align to TRBD2. V dropped 8 bases and J dropped 6; count of bases not matched to a gene: 14. The CDR3 sequence is 15 residues long. CDR1 is SQVTM, CDR2 ANQGSEA, per germline. The CDR3 region has the DNA TGCAGCTGTGAGGGAAGAAGCGGGAGGATCAATGAGCAGTTCTTC. This encodes CSCEGRSGRINEQFF.

V is TRBV27 and J is TRBJ2-1, with 8 bases identical to TRBD2. The germline V gene has CDR1 MNHEY and CDR2 SMNVEV (reference sequence). V was pared by 7 bases and J by 2 bases, with 4 bases of the junction left unmatched. CDR3 length equals 14 residues. Here the CDR3 reads CASKRGGAYNEQFF. CDR3 nucleotide sequence: TGTGCCAGCAAACGGGGGGGAGCCTACAATGAGCAGTTCTTC.

The chain carries TRBV20-1 and TRBJ2-5; D is ambiguous. In germline, CDR1 is DFQATT, CDR2 SNEGSKA (reference sequence). The CDR3 has 12 residues. Between the trimmed V and J ends, which lost 2 bases and 4 bases, there was a span of 8 bases. The CDR3, as DNA: TGCAGTGCTAGATCGAGTGGAGAGACCCAGTACTTC. Protein: CSARSSGETQYF.

This clonotype was counted a few times. DNA for the CDR3: TGCGCCAGCAGCTTAGCGGGATCTCTAGCCAAAAACATTCAGTACTTC. Protein product: CASSLAGSLAKNIQYF. The chain has TRBV5-1 and TRBJ2-4; 7 nucleotides line up with TRBD2. Germline values: CDR1 SGHRS, CDR2 YFSETQ. V dropped 2 bases and J dropped 0; count of bases not matched to a gene: 5. The CDR3 sequence is 16 residues long.

Only a few counts were recorded for this clonotype. V usage is TRBV12-3 or TRBV12-4 and J usage is TRBJ1-2; D is perhaps TRBD1 (6 bases). Trimming stripped 3 bases from V and 8 bases from J, with 13 bases between. The CDR3 totals 13 residues. CDR3 sequence: CASSFGQYEGYTF. The CDR3 nucleotides are TGTGCCAGCAGTTTTGGACAGTATGAGGGCTACACCTTC.

This chain uses TRBV28 with TRBJ1-5, with D unclear. Trimming cost V 1 base and J 8 bases, with 9 bases left between them. The CDR3 covers 13 residues. From germline, CDR1 is MDHEN and CDR2 SYDVKM. DNA for the CDR3: TGTGCCAGCAGTTTATTCCCGGGGAAGCCCCAGCATTTT. Translation: CASSLFPGKPQHF.

The chain employs TRBV27 and TRBJ2-7; the match to TRBD1 covers 10 bases. The junction had 17 bases not matched to a gene; V was cut back by 8 bases and J by 7 bases. The CDR3 consists of 16 residues. From germline, CDR1 is MNHEY and CDR2 SMNVEV (reference sequence). The CDR3 DNA is TGTGCCAGCGCTATCGAAGCCGGACAGGGGGGGAATGAGCAGTACTTC. This sequence encodes CASAIEAGQGGNEQYF.

This chain joins TRBV24-1 and TRBJ2-2; 11 bases match TRBD1. The CDR3 loop spans 16 amino acids. Germline loops: CDR1 KGHDR, CDR2 SFDVKD. Unmatched junction bases numbered 3, after V lost 4 bases and J lost 3 bases. In DNA, the CDR3 is TGTGCCACCAGTGACCCGGGACAGGGGGACACCGGGGAGCTGTTTTTT. Translated, it gives CATSDPGQGDTGELFF.

The V call is TRBV20-1, the J call TRBJ2-7; D may be TRBD1 (5 bases). CDR3 length: 15 amino acids. Germline CDR1 DFQATT, CDR2 SNEGSKA (reference sequence). V lost 0 bases and J lost 0, with 12 bases in between. The CDR3 sequence is CSARDRGRSSYEQYF. The CDR3, as DNA: TGCAGTGCTAGAGATAGGGGAAGGAGCTCCTACGAGCAGTACTTC.

This clonotype was seen many times. The chain combines TRBV29-1 with TRBJ2-7, with 8 bases aligning to TRBD1. Germline CDR1 is SQVTM and CDR2 is ANQGSEA. Losses at the gene ends were 2 bases for V and 2 bases for J; bases not matched to a gene: 11. CDR3 size: 16 residues. The CDR3, as DNA: TGCAGCGTTGAAATAGCCGACAGGGGTAGGACCTACGAGCAGTACTTC. This encodes CSVEIADRGRTYEQYF.

The rearrangement links TRBV10-2 to TRBJ1-2; TRBD1 matches 8 bases. V dropped 10 bases and J dropped 5; count of bases not matched to a gene: 6. The CDR3 consists of 12 residues. Per germline, CDR1 WSHSY and CDR2 SAAADI. The CDR3 DNA sequence: TGCGCCACTTCGACAGGGGTGTATGGCTACACCTTC. Its translation: CATSTGVYGYTF.

This clonotype was recorded a few times. V and J are TRBV27 and TRBJ2-1; 7 bases line up with TRBD2. The V segment lost 1 base and the J segment 5 bases; nucleotides outside the gene matches: 5. The CDR3 is made up of 15 amino acids. CDR1 and CDR2 from the germline V gene are MNHEY and SMNVEV (reference sequence). The CDR3: CASSLWLAANNEQFF. In DNA form, the CDR3 reads TGTGCCAGCAGTTTATGGCTAGCGGCCAACAATGAGCAGTTCTTC.

The chain joins TRBV7-6 to TRBJ2-7; D ambiguous. The CDR3 is 14 residues long. CDR1 is SGHVS, CDR2 FNYEAQ, per germline. The germline V and J ends were trimmed by 2 bases and 7 bases, with 15 bases remaining between them. The CDR3 region is CASSLRQSLGEQYF. The CDR3 DNA follows: TGTGCCAGCAGCTTACGGCAGTCCCTTGGGGAGCAGTACTTC. The whole variable domain, remainder taken from reference TRBV7-6 and TRBJ2-7, is GAGVSQSPRYKVTKRGQDVALRCDPISGHVSLYWYRQALGQGPEFLTYFNYEAQQDKSGLPNDRFSAERPEGSISTLTIQRTEQRDSAMYRCASSLRQSLGEQYFGPGTRLTVT.